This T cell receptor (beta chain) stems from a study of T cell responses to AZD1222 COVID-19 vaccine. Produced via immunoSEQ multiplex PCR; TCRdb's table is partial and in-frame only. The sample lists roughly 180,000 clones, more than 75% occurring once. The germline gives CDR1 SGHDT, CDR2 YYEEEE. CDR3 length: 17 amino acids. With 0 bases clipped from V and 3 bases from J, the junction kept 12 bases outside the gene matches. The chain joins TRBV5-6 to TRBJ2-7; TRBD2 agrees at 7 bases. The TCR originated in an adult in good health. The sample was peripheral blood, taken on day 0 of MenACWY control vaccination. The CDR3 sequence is CASSLAGVGGLNYEQYF. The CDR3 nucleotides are TGTGCCAGCAGCTTGGCGGGAGTCGGGGGACTAAACTACGAGCAGTACTTC.